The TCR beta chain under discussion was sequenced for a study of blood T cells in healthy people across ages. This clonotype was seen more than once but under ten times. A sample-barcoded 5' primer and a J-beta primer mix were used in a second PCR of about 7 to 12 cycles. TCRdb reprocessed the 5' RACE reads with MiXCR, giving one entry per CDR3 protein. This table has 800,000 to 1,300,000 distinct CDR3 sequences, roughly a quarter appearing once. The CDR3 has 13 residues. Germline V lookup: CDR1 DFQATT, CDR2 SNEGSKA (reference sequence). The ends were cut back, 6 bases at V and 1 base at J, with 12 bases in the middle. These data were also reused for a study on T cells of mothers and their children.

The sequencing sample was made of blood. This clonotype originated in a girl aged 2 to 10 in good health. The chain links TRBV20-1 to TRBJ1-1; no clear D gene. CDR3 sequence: CSAARSGNTEAFF. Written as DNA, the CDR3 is TGCAGTGCGGCAAGGTCGGGGAACACTGAAGCTTTCTTT.